This TCR beta chain was recorded in a study of T cell responses to AZD1222 COVID-19 vaccine. TCRdb's copy holds only in-frame clones and misses some; the assay was immunoSEQ multiplex PCR. This table holds around 99,000 clones, about 90% found once. Study results and limitations: Baseline antibody screening turned up just six seropositive AZD1222 recipients. A mostly white British donor set with more females was recruited, and clonal diversity was possibly underestimated. Regions 160-218 and 743-854 held dominance among vaccine-associated CD4 TCRs, which spanned spike. Reports say nearly half of spike-specific TCRs go after unmutated variant regions.

About this clone: Its specificity is unknown.

CDR3 length: 11 residues. V was trimmed by 4 bases and J by 12 bases, leaving 11 bases between them. The germline V gene encodes CDR1 SGHAT and CDR2 FQNNGV. This specimen consisted of peripheral blood, obtained on day 0 of AZD1222 vaccination. This clonotype originated in an adult in good health. The chain joins TRBV11-2 to TRBJ2-3, with D hard to call. DNA for the CDR3: TGTGCCAGCAGCTCAGTACGTGGCCAGTATTTT. It specifies CASSSVRGQYF.